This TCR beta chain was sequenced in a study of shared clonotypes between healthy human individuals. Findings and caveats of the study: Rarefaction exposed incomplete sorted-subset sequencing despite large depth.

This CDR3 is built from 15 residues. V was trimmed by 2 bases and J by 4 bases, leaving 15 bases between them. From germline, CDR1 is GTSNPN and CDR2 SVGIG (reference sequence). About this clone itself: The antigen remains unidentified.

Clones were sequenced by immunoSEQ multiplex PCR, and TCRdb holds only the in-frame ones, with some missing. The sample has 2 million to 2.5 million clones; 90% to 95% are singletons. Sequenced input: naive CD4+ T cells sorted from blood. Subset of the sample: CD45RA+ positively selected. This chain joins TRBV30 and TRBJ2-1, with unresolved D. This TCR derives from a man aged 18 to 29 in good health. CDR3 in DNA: TGTGCCTGGAGTCCTTCATCCTTTGGTTACAATGAGCAGTTCTTC. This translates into CAWSPSSFGYNEQFF.